The present entry profiles one T cell receptor (beta chain) with its context. As yet, its antigen is unknown. This entry belongs to a study of shared clonotypes between healthy human individuals. Study-wide results and caveats: Several donors shared approximately 5% of their naive CD4 clonotypes.

For sorted subsets, about 190 ng DNA per replicate equaled about 27,000 T cell genomes. The data were produced by immunoSEQ multiplex PCR, yet TCRdb's version contains in-frame clones alone and is incomplete. The sample shows 950,000 to 1,100,000 clones, under 80% of them seen only once. The V gene's germline CDR1 is MNHEY and CDR2 SVGAGI. V lost 10 bases and J lost 2, with 11 bases in between. This CDR3 is 12 amino acids long. This TCR derives from a man younger than 30 in good health. The specimen sequenced was memory CD4+ T cells sorted from blood. Documented subset: CD45RA-negative fraction. V is TRBV6-5 and J is TRBJ1-2, with a weak D call TRBD1 (5 bases). The CDR3 DNA follows: TGTGCCATTTCTTCAGGGAACTATGGCTACACCTTC. As protein: CAISSGNYGYTF.